The T cell receptor beta chain under discussion was sequenced for a study of post-analysis software for immune sequencing data. Study results and caveats: The five TRBV segments detected at higher frequency in patients than in controls included TRBV5-6, TRBV5-1 and TRBV20-1. When compared against controls, multiple sclerosis patients showed significantly lower normalized Chao1 diversity.

With regard to this clonotype: Its antigen is not known.

This CDR3 spans 15 amino acids. Germline V CDR1 and CDR2: SQVTM, ANQGSEA. Trimming removed 0 bases from V and 6 bases from J; junction bases left unmatched: 8. Presence of unique molecular identifiers characterized the TCR beta cDNA libraries. Starting from approximately 1 to 10 million T cells, the study yielded roughly 0.5 million cDNA molecules. From the PCR reads, TCRdb called clonotypes with MiXCR, one entry per CDR3 protein. The sample yields about 460,000 distinct CDR3 sequences, roughly 45% seen once. The receptor was isolated from a girl between 5 and 17 years old with multiple sclerosis. The sample comprised blood. The chain links TRBV29-1 to TRBJ2-7; 10 positions agree with TRBD1. The CDR3 sequence is CSVEEHGTGVGEQYF. CDR3 nucleotide sequence: TGCAGCGTTGAAGAGCACGGGACAGGGGTCGGCGAGCAGTACTTC.